This TCR beta chain emerged from a study of preoperative IRX-2 immunotherapy in early breast cancer. Profiling relied on immunoSEQ multiplex PCR, and the TCRdb table lists in-frame clones only, not all of them. The sample contains tens of thousands of clones, roughly four fifths of which appear only once. The treatment: preoperative locoregional IRX-2 cytokine immunotherapy. V gave up 10 bases and J gave up 1 base, with 14 bases separating them. CDR3 length equals 13 residues. Germline values: CDR1 MNHGY, CDR2 SAAAGT. The TCR was taken from a human donor with breast cancer. J is TRBJ2-7 and V is TRBV6-8; no clear D. The sample was acquired from a patient treated with IRX-2 immunotherapy. CDR3: CATLDGISYEQYF. The DNA for the CDR3 is TGTGCCACCCTGGACGGAATTTCCTACGAGCAGTACTTC.